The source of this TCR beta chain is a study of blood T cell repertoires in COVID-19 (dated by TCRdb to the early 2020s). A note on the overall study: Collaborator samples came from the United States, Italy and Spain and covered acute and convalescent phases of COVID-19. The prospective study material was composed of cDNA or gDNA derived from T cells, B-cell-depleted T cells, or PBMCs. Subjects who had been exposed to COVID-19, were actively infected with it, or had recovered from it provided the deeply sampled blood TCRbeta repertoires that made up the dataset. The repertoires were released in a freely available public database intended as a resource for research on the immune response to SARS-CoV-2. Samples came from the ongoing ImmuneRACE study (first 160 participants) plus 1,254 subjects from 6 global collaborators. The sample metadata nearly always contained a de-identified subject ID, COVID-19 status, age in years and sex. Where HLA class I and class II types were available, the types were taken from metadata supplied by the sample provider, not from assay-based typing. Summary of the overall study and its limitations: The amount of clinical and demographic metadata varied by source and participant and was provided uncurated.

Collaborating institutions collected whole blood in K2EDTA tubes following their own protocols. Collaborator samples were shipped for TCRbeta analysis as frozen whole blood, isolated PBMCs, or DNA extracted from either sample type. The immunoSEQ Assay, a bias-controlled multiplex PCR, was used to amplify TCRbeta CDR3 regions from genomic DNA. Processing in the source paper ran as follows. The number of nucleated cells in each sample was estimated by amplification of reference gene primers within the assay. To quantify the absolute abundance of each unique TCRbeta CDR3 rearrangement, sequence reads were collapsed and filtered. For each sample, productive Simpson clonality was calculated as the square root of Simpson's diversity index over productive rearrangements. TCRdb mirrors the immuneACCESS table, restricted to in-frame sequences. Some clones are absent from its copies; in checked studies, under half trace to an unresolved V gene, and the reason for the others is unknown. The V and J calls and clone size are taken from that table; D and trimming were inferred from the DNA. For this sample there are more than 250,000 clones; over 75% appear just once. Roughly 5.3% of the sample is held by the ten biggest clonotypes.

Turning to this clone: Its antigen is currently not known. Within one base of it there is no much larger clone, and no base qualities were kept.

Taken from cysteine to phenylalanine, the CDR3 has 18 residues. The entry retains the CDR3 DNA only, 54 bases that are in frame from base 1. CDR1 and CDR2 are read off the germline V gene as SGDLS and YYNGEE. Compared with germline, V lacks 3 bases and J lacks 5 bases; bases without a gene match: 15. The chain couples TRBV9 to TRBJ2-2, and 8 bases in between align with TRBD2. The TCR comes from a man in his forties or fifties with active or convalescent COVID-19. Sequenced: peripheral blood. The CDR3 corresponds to CASSETLARAGETGELFF. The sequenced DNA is TGTGCCAGCAGCGAGACCCTAGCTCGAGCGGGAGAAACCGGGGAGCTGTTTTTT.